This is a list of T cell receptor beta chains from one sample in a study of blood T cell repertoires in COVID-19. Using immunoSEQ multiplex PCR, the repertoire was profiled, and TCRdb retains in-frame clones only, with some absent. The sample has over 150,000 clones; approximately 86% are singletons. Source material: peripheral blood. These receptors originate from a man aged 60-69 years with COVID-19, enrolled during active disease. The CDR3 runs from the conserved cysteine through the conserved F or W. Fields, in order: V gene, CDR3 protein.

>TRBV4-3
CASSQQTGSEAFF
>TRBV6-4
CASSDLTGSSYNEQFF
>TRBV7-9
CASSLSGQGAYLSQPQHF
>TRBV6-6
CASSYSAEAFF
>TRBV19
CATSGSRLNQPQHF
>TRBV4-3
CASSQDLVGTGMYGYTF
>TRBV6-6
CASSSQGAGSNQPQHF
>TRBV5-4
CASSLVGSSYNEQFF
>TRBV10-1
CASSEHSGTGGVGNTEAFF
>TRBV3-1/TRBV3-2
CASSQRTGGDEKLFF
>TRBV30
CAWSRTGTGGSFANQPQHF
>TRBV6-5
CASSIRGEKLFF
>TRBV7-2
CASSWGPAGGTDTQYF
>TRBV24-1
CATSDLGQGQETQYF
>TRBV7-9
CASSRKTSGQGSTEAFF
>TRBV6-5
CASSWGDGNEKLFF
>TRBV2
CASRVREAGLSNQPQHF
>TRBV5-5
CASSLGGLSNQPQHF
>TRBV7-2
CASSRTGEETQYF
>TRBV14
CASSPKTGLRGGYGYTF
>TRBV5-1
CASSLTSGRTDYEQYF
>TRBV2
CASSVVLTADTEAFF
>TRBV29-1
CSSTRARVDEQFF
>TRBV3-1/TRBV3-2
CASSHHPGTASYEQYF
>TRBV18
CASSPRSAAERQETQYF
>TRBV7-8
CASSLRDRYNEQFF
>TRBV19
CASATGNQPQHF
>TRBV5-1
CASSLGQTTNEKLFF
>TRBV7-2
CASSFGTGVNSPLHF
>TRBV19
CASIRTGGTGRGYTF
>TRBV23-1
CASSQSGTVNTEAFF
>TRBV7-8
CASSLVTDRGSGNTIYF
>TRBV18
CASSPSEGGYDEQYF
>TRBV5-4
CASSLVQEQFF
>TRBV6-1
CASSEEAPGTGELFF
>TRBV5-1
CASSLGTAGGYTF
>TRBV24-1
CATSAGRGKASGLYNEQFF
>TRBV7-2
CASSLQGYNSPLHF
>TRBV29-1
CSVGASAFYNEQFF
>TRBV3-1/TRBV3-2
CASSQSGPDTQYF
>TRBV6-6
CASSRRESNYGYTF